The 14 T cell receptor beta chains below all came from one sample that was sequenced in a study of T cell responses to AZD1222 COVID-19 vaccine. Assay: immunoSEQ multiplex PCR; the TCRdb copy retains only in-frame clones and omits some. The sample records roughly 190,000 clones, approximately 90% being singletons. The input for sequencing was peripheral blood, taken 28 days after the second AZD1222 dose. The receptors originated from an adult who received the AZD1222 COVID-19 vaccine.

The genes are TRBV10-3 and TRBJ2-7; D is ambiguous. This CDR3 spans 11 amino acids. Per the germline V gene, CDR1 is ENHRY and CDR2 is SYGVKD. Trimming cost V 1 base and J 7 bases, with 5 bases left between them. CDR3 sequence (DNA): TGTGCCATCAGTGAGTTGGGGGAGCAGTACTTC. Translation gives CAISELGEQYF.

In this sample, this clone turned up a few times. V and J are TRBV12-3 or TRBV12-4 and TRBJ1-5, with 7 bases that match TRBD1. CDR3 size: 12 residues. After removal of 7 bases from V and 7 bases from J, the junction contained 4 bases not matched to a gene. The CDR3 nucleotides are TGTGCCAGCACTACACAGGGGCAGCCCCAGCATTTT. Translated, it gives CASTTQGQPQHF.

The chain employs TRBV5-1 and TRBJ2-3, with D hard to call. Trimming pared 5 bases from V and 2 bases from J, leaving 6 bases between. There are 12 residues in the CDR3. Germline V gives CDR1 SGHRS, CDR2 YFSETQ. DNA for the CDR3: TGCGCCAGCAGTATGACCACAGATACGCAGTATTTT. Amino acids: CASSMTTDTQYF. The entire variable domain, with the rest obtained from reference TRBV5-1 and TRBJ2-3, is as follows: KAGVTQTPRYLIKTRGQQVTLSCSPISGHRSVSWYQQTPGQGLQFLFEYFSETQRNKGNFPGRFSGRQFSNSRSEMNVSTLELGDSALYLCASSMTTDTQYFGPGTRLTVL.

The chain couples TRBV9 to TRBJ1-2; the match to TRBD1 covers 7 bases. The germline gives CDR1 SGDLS, CDR2 YYNGEE. This CDR3 spans 14 amino acids. V was pared by 0 bases and J by 2 bases, with 1 base of the junction left unmatched. The CDR3 spells CASSVGRGNYGYTF. The CDR3 bases are TGTGCCAGCAGCGTAGGCAGGGGGAACTATGGCTACACCTTC.

This rearrangement joins TRBV6-1 to TRBJ1-2; D possibly corresponds to TRBD1 (6 bases). Germline V CDR1 and CDR2: MNHNS, SASEGT. The CDR3 is 14 amino acids. Deletions cut 2 bases from V and 7 bases from J, with 14 bases between. CDR3 nucleotides: TGTGCCAGCAGTGAAAGAACAGACAGGACTGGCTACACCTTC. Translating it yields CASSERTDRTGYTF.

The chain employs TRBV7-2 and TRBJ2-5; TRBD2 matches at 8 bases. Trimming at V came to 1 base and at J to 5 bases, leaving 9 bases not matched to a gene. Germline-derived CDR1 and CDR2 are SGHTA and FQGNSA. This CDR3 has 16 amino acids. The CDR3 loop reads CASSLVGAGGGETQYF. The CDR3 bases are TGTGCCAGCAGCTTAGTGGGGGCGGGGGGCGGGGAGACCCAGTACTTC.

This clone was counted a single time. The genes are TRBV24-1 and TRBJ2-3; the match to TRBD1 covers 9 bases. Germline V gene sequence: CDR1 KGHDR, CDR2 SFDVKD. V lost 6 bases to trimming and J lost 0 bases; unmatched junction nucleotides: 3. The CDR3 is made up of 15 amino acids. This chain's CDR3 is CATSRTGASTDTQYF. The CDR3 region has the DNA TGTGCCACCAGTCGGACAGGGGCTAGCACAGATACGCAGTATTTT.

V usage is TRBV19 and J usage is TRBJ1-1, with D uncertain. Germline-derived CDR1 and CDR2 are LNHDA and SQIVND (reference sequence). This CDR3 is built from 14 residues. V was trimmed by 4 bases and J by 6 bases, leaving 15 bases between them. CDR3: CASSTQRDSAEAFF. The CDR3 DNA reads TGTGCCAGTAGTACCCAAAGGGATTCCGCTGAAGCTTTCTTT.

This chain uses TRBV2 with TRBJ2-1; D is perhaps TRBD1 (5 bases). CDR3 length: 12 residues. Germline CDR1 and CDR2: SNHLY and FYNNEI. Trimming took off 2 bases at V and 10 bases at J, with 9 bases between the two ends. As DNA, the CDR3 is TGTGCCAGCAGTGAACCAGGGAACGAGCAGTTCTTC. It translates to CASSEPGNEQFF.

V gene TRBV5-4 combines with J gene TRBJ1-3; TRBD1 aligns across 10 bases. The CDR3 runs 12 residues. CDR1 and CDR2 from the germline V gene are SGHNT and YYREEE (reference sequence). J lost 16 bases, V lost 4 bases, and 8 bases had no gene match. CDR3: CASSQGQGTEYF. The CDR3 region has the DNA TGTGCCAGCAGCCAGGGACAGGGGACGGAGTATTTT.

This clone appeared a few times. The chain joins TRBV7-8 to TRBJ2-1; 10 bases match TRBD2. Trimming removed 3 bases from V and 8 bases from J; junction bases left unmatched: 4. Germline V gives CDR1 SGHVS, CDR2 FQNEAQ. The CDR3 loop spans 14 amino acids. CDR3: CASSFSGRADEQFF. The CDR3 DNA sequence: TGTGCCAGCAGCTTCAGCGGGAGGGCCGATGAGCAGTTCTTC.

This chain connects TRBV6-1 to TRBJ2-7; the match to TRBD1 covers 8 bases. J lost 5 bases, V lost 1 base, and 7 bases had no gene match. Germline V gives CDR1 MNHNS, CDR2 SASEGT. There are 15 residues in the CDR3. Written as DNA, the CDR3 is TGTGCCAGCAGTGAAGGGACAGGGTTCGGGCACGAGCAGTACTTC. Amino acid sequence: CASSEGTGFGHEQYF.

The chain combines TRBV29-1 with TRBJ2-7, with a tentative D call TRBD1 (6 bases). The length of the CDR3 is 13 residues. Trimming left V 1 base short and J 1 base short, with 8 bases between. Germline V gene sequence: CDR1 SQVTM, CDR2 ANQGSEA. CDR3 residues: CSVEGDRSYEQYF. In nucleotides, the CDR3 is TGCAGCGTTGAAGGCGACAGGTCCTACGAGCAGTACTTC.

Comments on this clone: The same CDR3 is also encoded by other DNA sequences in this sample. In DNA form, the CDR3 reads TGCGCCAGCAGCTTGTACCTAGCGGGAGACAATGAGCAGTTCTTC. The encoded protein is CASSLYLAGDNEQFF. The chain has TRBV5-1 and TRBJ2-1; 10 bases fit TRBD2. The CDR3 spans 15 residues. Germline V gene sequence: CDR1 SGHRS, CDR2 YFSETQ. After removal of 1 base from V and 5 bases from J, the junction contained 3 bases not matched to a gene.